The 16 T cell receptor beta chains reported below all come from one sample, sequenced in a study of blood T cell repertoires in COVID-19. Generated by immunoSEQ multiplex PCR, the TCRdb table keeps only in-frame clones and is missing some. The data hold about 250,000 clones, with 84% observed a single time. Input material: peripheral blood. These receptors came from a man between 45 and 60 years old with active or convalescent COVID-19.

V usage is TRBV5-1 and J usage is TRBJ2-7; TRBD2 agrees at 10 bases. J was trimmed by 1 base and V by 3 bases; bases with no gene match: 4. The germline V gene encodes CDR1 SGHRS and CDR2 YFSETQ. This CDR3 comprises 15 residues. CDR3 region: CASSYLAGGSYEQYF. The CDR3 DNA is TGCGCCAGCAGCTACTTAGCGGGGGGTTCCTACGAGCAGTACTTC.

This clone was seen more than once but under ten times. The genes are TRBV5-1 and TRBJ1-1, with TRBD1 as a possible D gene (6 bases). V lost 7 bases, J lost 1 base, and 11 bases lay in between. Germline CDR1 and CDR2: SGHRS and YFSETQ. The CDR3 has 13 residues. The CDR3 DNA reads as TGCGCCAGCGCCCAGGGACAGAACACTGAAGCTTTCTTT. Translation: CASAQGQNTEAFF.

The CDR3 loop is CASSQERLAGGWFF. The DNA of the CDR3 is TGTGCCAGCAGCCAAGAACGACTAGCGGGGGGGTGGTTCTTC. This chain links TRBV4-2 with TRBJ2-1; TRBD2 agrees at 14 bases. Germline V gene lookup returns CDR1 LGHNA and CDR2 YNFKEQ. J lost 15 bases, V lost 0 bases, and 4 bases had no gene match. The CDR3 length is 14 residues.

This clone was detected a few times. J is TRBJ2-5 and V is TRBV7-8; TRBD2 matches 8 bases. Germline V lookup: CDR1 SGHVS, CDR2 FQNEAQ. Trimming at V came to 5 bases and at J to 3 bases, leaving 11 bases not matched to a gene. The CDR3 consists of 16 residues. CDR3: CASSATGGGRKETQYF. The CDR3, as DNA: TGTGCCAGCAGCGCCACTGGCGGGGGGAGAAAAGAGACCCAGTACTTC.

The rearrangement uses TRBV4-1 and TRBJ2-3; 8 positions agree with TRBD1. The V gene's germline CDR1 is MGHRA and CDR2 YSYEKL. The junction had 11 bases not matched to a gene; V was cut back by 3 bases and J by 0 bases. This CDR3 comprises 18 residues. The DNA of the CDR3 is TGCGCCAGCAGCCAGCCCCTAGCCGGGACAGGAAGCACAGATACGCAGTATTTT. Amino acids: CASSQPLAGTGSTDTQYF.

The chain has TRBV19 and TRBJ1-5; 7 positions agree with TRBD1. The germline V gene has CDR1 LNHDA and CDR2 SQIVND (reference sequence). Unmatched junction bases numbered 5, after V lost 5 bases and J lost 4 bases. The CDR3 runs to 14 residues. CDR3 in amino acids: CASSLQGVNQPQHF. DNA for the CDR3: TGTGCCAGTAGTCTCCAGGGGGTGAATCAGCCCCAGCATTTT.

The CDR3 protein is CSARDRTNTEAFF. CDR3 nucleotides: TGCAGCGCCCGGGACAGGACGAACACTGAAGCTTTCTTT. V is TRBV29-1 and J is TRBJ1-1, with TRBD1 matching over 8 bases. This CDR3 has 13 residues. J was trimmed by 1 base and V by 7 bases; bases with no gene match: 5. Germline V gene lookup returns CDR1 SQVTM and CDR2 ANQGSEA. The complete variable domain, with remaining parts taken from reference TRBV29-1 and TRBJ1-1, reads SAVISQKPSRDICQRGTSLTIQCQVDSQVTMMFWYRQQPGQSLTLIATANQGSEATYESGFVIDKFPISRPNLTFSTLTVSNMSPEDSSIYLCSARDRTNTEAFFGQGTRLTVV.

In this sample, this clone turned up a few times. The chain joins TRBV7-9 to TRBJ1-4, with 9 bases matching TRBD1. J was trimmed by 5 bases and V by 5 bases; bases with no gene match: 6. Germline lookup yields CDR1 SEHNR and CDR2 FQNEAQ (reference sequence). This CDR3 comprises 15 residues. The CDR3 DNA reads TGTGCCAGCAGCGAACCGGGACAGGGAAATGAAAAACTGTTTTTT. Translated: CASSEPGQGNEKLFF.

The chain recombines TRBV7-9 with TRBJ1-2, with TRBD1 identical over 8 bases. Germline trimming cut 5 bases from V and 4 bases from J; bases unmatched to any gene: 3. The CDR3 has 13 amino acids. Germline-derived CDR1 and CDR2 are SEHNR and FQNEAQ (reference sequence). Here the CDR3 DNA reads TGTGCCAGCAGCCCGACAGGGGTCTATGGCTACACCTTC. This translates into CASSPTGVYGYTF.

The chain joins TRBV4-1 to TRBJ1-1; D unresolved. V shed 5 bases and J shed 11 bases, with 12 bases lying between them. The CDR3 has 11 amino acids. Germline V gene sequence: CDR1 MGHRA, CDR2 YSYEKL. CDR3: CASSGHTTAFF. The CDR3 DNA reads TGCGCCAGCAGCGGGCATACCACGGCTTTCTTT.

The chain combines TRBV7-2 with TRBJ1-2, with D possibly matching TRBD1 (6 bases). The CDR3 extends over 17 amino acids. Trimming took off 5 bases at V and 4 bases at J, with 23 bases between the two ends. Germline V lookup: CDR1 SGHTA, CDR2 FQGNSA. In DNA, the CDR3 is TGTGCCAGCAGCCAAAGGGGGGGTAGGATAGTAGCCTATGGCTACACCTTC. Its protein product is CASSQRGGRIVAYGYTF.

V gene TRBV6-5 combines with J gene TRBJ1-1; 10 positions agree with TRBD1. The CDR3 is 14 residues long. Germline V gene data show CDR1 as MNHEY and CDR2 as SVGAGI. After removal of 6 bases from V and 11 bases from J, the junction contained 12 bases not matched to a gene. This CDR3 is CASSPGTGDGVAFF. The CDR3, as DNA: TGTGCCAGCAGCCCCGGGACAGGGGATGGTGTGGCTTTCTTT.

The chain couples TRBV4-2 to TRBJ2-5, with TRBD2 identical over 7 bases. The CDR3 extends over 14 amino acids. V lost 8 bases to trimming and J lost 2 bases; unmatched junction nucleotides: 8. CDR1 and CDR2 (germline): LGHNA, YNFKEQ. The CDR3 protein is CASRQSGAQETQYF. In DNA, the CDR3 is TGTGCCAGCCGTCAGAGCGGGGCACAAGAGACCCAGTACTTC.

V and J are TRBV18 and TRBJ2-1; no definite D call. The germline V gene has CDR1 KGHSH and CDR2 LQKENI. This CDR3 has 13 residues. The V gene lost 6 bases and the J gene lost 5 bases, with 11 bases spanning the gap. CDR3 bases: TGTGCCAGCTCGTTTCTAGGAGACAATGAGCAGTTCTTC. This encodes CASSFLGDNEQFF. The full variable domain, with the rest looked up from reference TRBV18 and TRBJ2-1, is NAGVMQNPRHLVRRRGQEARLRCSPMKGHSHVYWYRQLPEEGLKFMVYLQKENIIDESGMPKERFSAEFPKEGPSILRIQQVVRGDSAAYFCASSFLGDNEQFFGPGTRLTVL.

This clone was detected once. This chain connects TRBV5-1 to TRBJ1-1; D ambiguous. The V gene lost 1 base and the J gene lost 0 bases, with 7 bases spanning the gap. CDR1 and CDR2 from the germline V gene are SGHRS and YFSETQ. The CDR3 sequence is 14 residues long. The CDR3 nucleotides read TGCGCCAGCAGCTTGTCGGGGTTGAACACTGAAGCTTTCTTT. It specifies CASSLSGLNTEAFF.

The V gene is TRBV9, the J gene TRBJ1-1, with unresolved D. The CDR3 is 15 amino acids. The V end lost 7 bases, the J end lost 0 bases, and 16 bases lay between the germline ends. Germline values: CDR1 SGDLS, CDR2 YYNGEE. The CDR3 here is CASDSTGNMNTEAFF. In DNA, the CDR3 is TGTGCCAGCGATTCGACGGGAAACATGAACACTGAAGCTTTCTTT.